The next 30 T cell receptor beta chains were all read from a single sample in a study of vaccination and CD4 T cells after COVID-19. Researchers used the Oncomine TCR Beta short-read assay to sequence DNA from cultured CD4+ T cells. TCRdb fed the PCR reads into MiXCR, producing one record per CDR3 protein. The data hold about 16,000 distinct CDR3 sequences, with around 55% observed a single time. Which antigens these TCRs recognize remains unknown. Time point of the sample: late sampling 161 to 241 days after vaccination in a few convalescent patients. Treatment described: approximately 9-day PBMC culture with coronavirus spike peptide pools or control peptides (ViraFEST assay). Here the sequenced sample was CD4+ T cells from blood, cultured in vitro, taken about 7 months after SARS-CoV-2 vaccination. These receptors came from a human donor who had recovered from COVID-19.

The gene calls are TRBV6-1 and TRBJ2-3, with D possibly matching TRBD2 (6 bases). The CDR3 sequence is 15 residues long. Germline V gene sequence: CDR1 MNHNS, CDR2 SASEGT. Trimming took 6 bases from V and 4 from J, leaving 17 bases between them. CDR3: CASSRRGPVPDTQYF. In DNA form, the CDR3 reads TGTGCCAGCAGCCGGAGGGGACCGGTTCCAGATACGCAGTATTTT.

The CDR3 here is CSARGTAWDTQYF. The CDR3 DNA is TGCAGTGCTAGAGGGACCGCTTGGGATACGCAGTATTTT. The rearrangement links TRBV20-1 to TRBJ2-3; D not certain. V was shortened by 1 base and J by 6 bases, with 11 bases between the two germline ends. Per the germline V gene, CDR1 is DFQATT and CDR2 is SNEGSKA (reference sequence). The CDR3 covers 13 residues.

The gene calls are TRBV7-2 and TRBJ1-1; the D is unclear. The ends were cut back, 3 bases at V and 5 bases at J, with 7 bases in the middle. CDR1 is SGHTA, CDR2 FQGNSA, per germline. The length of the CDR3 is 12 residues. The CDR3 sequence: CASSLRETEAFF. The CDR3 DNA reads TGTGCCAGCAGCTTGCGGGAAACTGAAGCTTTCTTT. Complete variable domain (other parts from reference TRBV7-2 and TRBJ1-1): GAGVSQSPSNKVTEKGKDVELRCDPISGHTALYWYRQSLGQGLEFLIYFQGNSAPDKSGLPSDRFSAERTGGSVSTLTIQRTQQEDSAVYLCASSLRETEAFFGQGTRLTVV.

The chain uses TRBV7-8 and TRBJ1-1, with D tentatively TRBD1 (6 bases). There are 13 residues in the CDR3. The germline CDR1 and CDR2 sequences are SGHVS and FQNEAQ. Trimming took 5 bases from V and 4 from J, leaving 11 bases between them. The CDR3 sequence: CASSGTGTTEAFF. Written as DNA, the CDR3 is TGTGCCAGCAGCGGCACAGGGACCACTGAAGCTTTCTTT. The full variable domain, completed using reference TRBV7-8 and TRBJ1-1, is GAGVSQSPRYKVAKRGQDVALRCDPISGHVSLFWYQQALGQGPEFLTYFQNEAQLDKSGLPSDRFFAERPEGSVSTLKIQRTQQEDSAVYLCASSGTGTTEAFFGQGTRLTVV.

This clonotype was found a few times. V gene TRBV11-2 combines with J gene TRBJ1-2; 11 nucleotides line up with TRBD1. The CDR3 is made up of 16 amino acids. The V segment lost 4 bases and the J segment 7 bases; nucleotides outside the gene matches: 11. Germline CDR1 and CDR2: SGHAT and FQNNGV. The DNA for the CDR3 is TGTGCCAGCAGCTCCAGCCCTTCCGGGACAGGGGGTGGCTACACCTTC. Translating it yields CASSSSPSGTGGGYTF.

The V and J genes are TRBV7-2 and TRBJ2-7; TRBD2 is a possible D gene (5 bases). CDR3 length equals 13 residues. The germline gives CDR1 SGHTA, CDR2 FQGNSA. V gave up 4 bases and J gave up 7 bases, with 14 bases separating them. The DNA of the CDR3 is TGTGCCAGCAGCTCCGACCGACGGAGGGAGCAGTACTTC. Translated: CASSSDRRREQYF.

The chain joins TRBV20-1 to TRBJ2-7, with 10 bases fitting TRBD2. CDR3 length: 14 residues. Germline CDR1 is DFQATT and CDR2 is SNEGSKA (reference sequence). The V segment lost 3 bases and the J segment 3 bases; nucleotides outside the gene matches: 5. The CDR3 is CSASSPSGSYEQYF. DNA of the CDR3: TGCAGTGCTAGTTCACCTAGCGGGAGCTACGAGCAGTACTTC.

The chain joins TRBV20-1 to TRBJ2-1, with 8 bases matching TRBD2. Trimming cost V 3 bases and J 9 bases; bases outside gene matches: 22. CDR1 and CDR2 from the germline V gene are DFQATT and SNEGSKA (reference sequence). The CDR3 runs to 18 residues. For the CDR3, the DNA is TGCAGTGCTAGTGACCCCCGCCGTACTAGCGGCTTGATGAGTGAGCAGTTCTTC. It yields the protein CSASDPRRTSGLMSEQFF.

The chain joins TRBV29-1 to TRBJ1-2; D may be TRBD1 (5 bases). CDR1 SQVTM and CDR2 ANQGSEA come from the germline V gene. CDR3 length: 13 residues. V lost 3 bases, J lost 4 bases, and 12 bases lay in between. The CDR3 protein is CSVEIGGVYGYTF. The CDR3 region has the DNA TGCAGCGTTGAGATTGGGGGGGTCTATGGCTACACCTTC.

This clonotype turned up a few times. The gene calls are TRBV6-5 and TRBJ1-2, with no clear D. This CDR3 is built from 13 residues. Between the trimmed V and J ends, which lost 2 bases and 1 base, there was a span of 5 bases. In germline, CDR1 is MNHEY, CDR2 SVGAGI. The CDR3 DNA reads as TGTGCCAGCAGTTACGGTAATAACTATGGCTACACCTTC. Protein sequence: CASSYGNNYGYTF.

The V gene is TRBV7-2, the J gene TRBJ2-1; 12 positions match TRBD2. The germline CDR1 and CDR2 sequences are SGHTA and FQGNSA. V dropped 6 bases and J dropped 6; count of bases not matched to a gene: 9. CDR3 length: 16 amino acids. The CDR3, as DNA: TGTGCCAGCAGATTCTCTAGCGGGGGGGTATCCAATGAGCAGTTCTTC. It encodes CASRFSSGGVSNEQFF. The whole variable domain, remainder taken from reference TRBV7-2 and TRBJ2-1, is GAGVSQSPSNKVTEKGKDVELRCDPISGHTALYWYRQSLGQGLEFLIYFQGNSAPDKSGLPSDRFSAERTGGSVSTLTIQRTQQEDSAVYLCASRFSSGGVSNEQFFGPGTRLTVL.

The chain combines TRBV6-1 with TRBJ2-3; D may correspond to TRBD1 or TRBD2 (5 bases each). Germline CDR1 is MNHNS and CDR2 is SASEGT. Between the trimmed V and J ends, which lost 6 bases and 5 bases, there was a span of 12 bases. This CDR3 contains 13 residues. The DNA for the CDR3 is TGTGCCAGCAGGGGACCTGCAGGAGATACGCAGTATTTT. Residues: CASRGPAGDTQYF.

The V call is TRBV7-2, the J call TRBJ2-7, with TRBD2 matching over 10 bases. J gave up 6 bases and V 2 bases, and 7 bases lay outside the gene matches. The CDR3 length is 15 residues. Per germline, CDR1 SGHTA and CDR2 FQGNSA. CDR3 sequence reads: CASSLSLAGAGEQYF. The CDR3 coding sequence is TGTGCCAGCAGCTTATCTCTAGCGGGGGCCGGCGAGCAGTACTTC.

This clonotype was detected a few times. V usage is TRBV5-5 and J usage is TRBJ2-5; weak D call: TRBD2 (6 bases). The CDR3 runs 12 residues. The germline V and J ends were trimmed by 4 bases and 5 bases, with 9 bases remaining between them. CDR1 is SGHKS and CDR2 is YYEKEE in the germline V gene (reference sequence). The CDR3 region has the DNA TGTGCCAGCAGCACGCTAGCGGAGACCCAGTACTTC. Translating gives CASSTLAETQYF.

The gene calls are TRBV4-2 and TRBJ2-7; D could derive from TRBD1 or TRBD2 (5 bases each). This CDR3 comprises 15 residues. Trimming removed 1 base from V and 0 bases from J, with 10 bases in between. CDR1 and CDR2 (germline): LGHNA, YNFKEQ. The CDR3 DNA reads as TGTGCCAGCAGCCAAGTTGGGGGAAGCTCCTACGAGCAGTACTTC. This codes for CASSQVGGSSYEQYF.

The V call is TRBV20-1, the J call TRBJ2-5, with TRBD1 matching 7 bases. Germline V gene sequence: CDR1 DFQATT, CDR2 SNEGSKA (reference sequence). The CDR3 extends over 12 amino acids. V was pared by 3 bases and J by 5 bases, with 3 bases of the junction left unmatched. CDR3 residues: CSARYRGETQYF. DNA of the CDR3: TGCAGTGCTAGGTACAGGGGTGAGACCCAGTACTTC.

This chain links TRBV12-3 or TRBV12-4 with TRBJ2-5, with a possible D match to TRBD2 (5 bases). The ends were cut back, 7 bases at V and 5 bases at J, with 14 bases in the middle. The CDR3 length is 13 residues. The CDR3 here is CASTAQRQETQYF. As DNA, the CDR3 is TGTGCCAGCACCGCCCAGCGGCAGGAGACCCAGTACTTC.

The V call is TRBV7-2, the J call TRBJ2-2, with a weak D call TRBD1 (6 bases). The ends were cut back, 5 bases at V and 4 bases at J, with 14 bases in the middle. The CDR3 extends over 15 amino acids. The germline V gene has CDR1 SGHTA and CDR2 FQGNSA. DNA of the CDR3: TGTGCCAGCAGCCCTACCGGGACACTCACCGGGGAGCTGTTTTTT. Translation gives CASSPTGTLTGELFF.

The sample holds one count of this clonotype. The J gene is TRBJ2-5, the V gene TRBV24-1; D gene ambiguous. The V gene lost 5 bases and the J gene lost 2 bases, with 5 bases spanning the gap. This CDR3 is 12 amino acids long. Germline CDR1 KGHDR, CDR2 SFDVKD. The CDR3 loop reads CATSGEQETQYF. In nucleotides, the CDR3 is TGTGCCACCAGTGGGGAACAAGAGACCCAGTACTTC.

The rearrangement uses TRBV7-3 and TRBJ1-1, with D possibly matching TRBD1 (5 bases). V lost 5 bases and J lost 4, with 14 bases in between. The CDR3 runs 14 residues. CDR1 SGHTA and CDR2 FQGTGA come from the germline V gene. The CDR3 loop is CASSPSGTSTEAFF. The CDR3 DNA reads as TGTGCCAGCAGCCCCTCCGGGACGAGCACTGAAGCTTTCTTT.

V is TRBV20-1 and J is TRBJ2-3; D remains ambiguous. Trimming took off 2 bases at V and 10 bases at J, with 13 bases between the two ends. Germline loops: CDR1 DFQATT, CDR2 SNEGSKA (reference sequence). This CDR3 spans 12 amino acids. The CDR3, as DNA: TGCAGTGCTAGAAGTCGGGTGATGGCGCAGTATTTT. This encodes CSARSRVMAQYF.

As DNA, the CDR3 is TGTGCCAGCAGTTTTCGCGGTTATGGCTACACCTTC. Its protein product is CASSFRGYGYTF. The chain employs TRBV6-5 and TRBJ1-2; D ambiguous. Germline values: CDR1 MNHEY, CDR2 SVGAGI. This CDR3 is built from 12 residues. V shed 4 bases and J shed 5 bases, with 8 bases lying between them.

CDR3 loop: CASSYRDTQETQYF. The CDR3 nucleotides are TGTGCCAGCAGTTACAGGGACACCCAAGAGACCCAGTACTTC. V is TRBV6-5 and J is TRBJ2-5; tentatively, D is TRBD1 (6 bases). This CDR3 has 14 amino acids. Trimming removed 2 bases from V and 1 base from J, with 8 bases in between. Germline CDR1 MNHEY, CDR2 SVGAGI.

The chain joins TRBV2 to TRBJ1-5, with 7 bases lining up with TRBD1. Per the germline V gene, CDR1 is SNHLY and CDR2 is FYNNEI. The CDR3 consists of 14 residues. The V and J ends lost 4 bases and 4 bases, in that order; junction bases with no gene match: 4. The CDR3 region is CASSVGQQNQPQHF. The CDR3 nucleotides are TGTGCCAGCAGTGTGGGACAGCAAAATCAGCCCCAGCATTTT.

The J gene is TRBJ1-2, the V gene TRBV20-1, with 8 bases that match TRBD1. Germline CDR1 is DFQATT and CDR2 is SNEGSKA (reference sequence). Trimming took 2 bases from V and 8 from J; bases not matched to a gene: 7. This CDR3 is built from 13 residues. CDR3 loop: CSARTGTGGGYTF. The DNA of the CDR3 is TGCAGTGCTAGAACCGGGACAGGCGGAGGCTACACCTTC.

This chain connects TRBV6-5 to TRBJ2-5, with 8 positions matching TRBD2. Germline trimming cut 1 base from V and 6 bases from J; bases unmatched to any gene: 13. Germline CDR1 is MNHEY and CDR2 is SVGAGI. CDR3 size: 17 residues. Here the CDR3 reads CASSYFPLGRAGKTQYF. For the CDR3, the DNA is TGTGCCAGCAGTTACTTCCCCCTCGGGAGGGCCGGGAAGACCCAGTACTTC.

The chain carries TRBV6-1 and TRBJ2-3; TRBD1 might be the D (5 bases). The CDR3 spans 13 residues. V shed 1 base and J shed 6 bases, with 8 bases lying between them. CDR1 is MNHNS and CDR2 is SASEGT in the germline V gene. The CDR3 protein is CASSEGRGDTQYF. The CDR3 region has the DNA TGTGCCAGCAGTGAAGGAAGGGGTGATACGCAGTATTTT.

This chain uses TRBV7-8 with TRBJ2-5; D is unclear. Between the trimmed V and J ends, which lost 1 base and 1 base, there was a span of 7 bases. The CDR3 contains 14 residues. Germline CDR1 and CDR2: SGHVS and FQNEAQ. The CDR3 nucleotides read TGTGCCAGCAGCTTAGGGGCCGTCCAAGAGACCCAGTACTTC. It codes for CASSLGAVQETQYF.

The chain combines TRBV20-1 with TRBJ2-1; 8 nucleotides match TRBD2. The CDR3 is 15 residues long. Trimming cost V 6 bases and J 1 base; bases outside gene matches: 8. Germline V gene data show CDR1 as DFQATT and CDR2 as SNEGSKA (reference sequence). CDR3 amino acids: CSATRGGISYNEQFF. The CDR3 region has the DNA TGCAGTGCCACCCGGGGGGGCATATCCTACAATGAGCAGTTCTTC.

Of note for this clonotype: At one boundary the junction diverges from the germline segment, which might be a read error. J is TRBJ2-5 and V is TRBV7-7; TRBD2 matches at 8 bases. CDR1 and CDR2 (germline): SSHAT, FNYEAQ (reference sequence). The CDR3 loop spans 15 amino acids. The CDR3 nucleotides read TGTGCTAGCAGCTTAGCGGGGACTAGGGAAGAGACCCAGTACTTC. Translating gives CASSLAGTREETQYF. Full variable domain (missing parts from reference TRBV7-7 and TRBJ2-5): GAGVSQSPRYKVTKRGQDVTLRCDPISSHATLYWYQQALGQGPEFLTYFNYEAQPDKSGLPSDRFSAERPEGSISTLTIQRTEQRDSAMYRCASSLAGTREETQYFGPGTRLLVL.